These T cell receptor beta chains were read from a single sample in a study of OX40 agonist ivuxolimab in advanced cancers. Clones were sequenced by immunoSEQ multiplex PCR, and TCRdb holds only the in-frame ones, with some missing. The sample consists of some 86,000 clones, 70% to 90% of them appearing once. The sequenced sample was CD4+ or CD8+ T cells sorted from blood, obtained in a trial of the OX40 agonist ivuxolimab. These receptor sequences come from an adult with an advanced solid tumor such as melanoma, head and neck, liver or kidney cancer. CDR3s include the opening cysteine and the closing phenylalanine or tryptophan. The D gene is left open where the match is weak. Not all rows give a size; the values are once, few, many and, for expanded clones, a class.

.,13,TRBJ1-1,.,TRBV6-5,TGTGCCATTCAAGGACGGAAGGGGACTGAAGCTTTCTTT,CAIQGRKGTEAFF
few,15,TRBJ1-6,TRBD1,TRBV28,TGTGCCAGCAGGCGGGACAGGGGGGGTAGTTCACCCCTCCACTTT,CASRRDRGGSSPLHF
.,15,TRBJ1-1,.,TRBV27,TGTGCCAGCAGTTTAAATTCGGCAGGGAACACTGAAGCTTTCTTT,CASSLNSAGNTEAFF
.,17,TRBJ2-7,TRBD2,TRBV11-2,TGTGCCAGCAGCTTTTCCCCATCTAGCGGGAGATCTTACGAGCAGTACTTC,CASSFSPSSGRSYEQYF
.,12,TRBJ1-2,.,TRBV28,TGTGCCAGCAGTTTCATAAACTATGGCTACACCTTC,CASSFINYGYTF
.,15,TRBJ2-1,.,TRBV9,TGTGCCAGCAGCGTAGAAGGCGCCTCCTACAATGAGCAGTTCTTC,CASSVEGASYNEQFF
.,10,TRBJ1-4,.,TRBV2,TGTGCCAGCAGCGTCCGGGACCAGTTTTTT,CASSVRDQFF
.,13,TRBJ1-4,.,TRBV27,TGTGCCAGCAGACCTTCTTTTGAGGAAAAACTGTTTTTT,CASRPSFEEKLFF
once,14,TRBJ2-4,.,TRBV29-1,TGCAGCGTTGTAAGGGAGACGGCCAAAAACATTCAGTACTTC,CSVVRETAKNIQYF
.,15,TRBJ2-1,TRBD2,TRBV6-5,TGTGCCAGCAGCCAGGGCGGGGGCTCCTACAATGAGCAGTTCTTC,CASSQGGGSYNEQFF
.,11,TRBJ1-1,.,TRBV28,TGTGCCAGCAGCCATCTATCTGAAGCTTTCTTT,CASSHLSEAFF
.,14,TRBJ1-3,.,TRBV5-1,TGCGCCAGCAGCTTAGGGACCGAAGGAAACACCATATATTTT,CASSLGTEGNTIYF
.,15,TRBJ2-2,TRBD2,TRBV30,TGTGCCTGGAGTGTTGGACTAGCGGCCACCGGGGAGCTGTTTTTT,CAWSVGLAATGELFF
.,12,TRBJ1-1,TRBD1,TRBV10-3,TGTGCCATTAGTGAGAGACAGGGGGATGCTTTCTTT,CAISERQGDAFF
.,13,TRBJ1-2,TRBD1,TRBV30,TGTGCCTGGAGTAGACAGGGGTACTATGGCTACACCTTC,CAWSRQGYYGYTF
once,15,TRBJ2-2,TRBD2,TRBV27,TGTGCCAGCAGACAGGGACTAGCGGGGACCGGGGAGCTGTTTTTT,CASRQGLAGTGELFF
.,17,TRBJ1-2,TRBD1,TRBV7-8,TGTGCCAGCAGCTTAGCGGGGAGGGGGCGAACTAACTATGGCTACACCTTC,CASSLAGRGRTNYGYTF
.,12,TRBJ2-3,.,TRBV29-1,TGCAGCGTTGTTTGGAGCACAGATACGCAGTATTTT,CSVVWSTDTQYF
.,11,TRBJ2-7,.,TRBV21-1,TGTGCCAGGAACCCGATTTACGAGCAGTACTTC,CARNPIYEQYF
.,11,TRBJ1-1,.,TRBV19,TGTGCCAGTACAGAGGGGGGTGAAGCTTTCTTT,CASTEGGEAFF
once,17,TRBJ2-2,TRBD2,TRBV7-3,TGTGCCAGCAGCTCTCATAGCGGGGGGTGGAACACCGGGGAGCTGTTTTTT,CASSSHSGGWNTGELFF
.,14,TRBJ2-5,.,TRBV5-6,TGTGCCAGCAACGGAGCAAGTCGCATAGAGACCCAGTACTTC,CASNGASRIETQYF
.,17,TRBJ2-1,TRBD2,TRBV27,TGTGCCAGCTCCCGGGAGCTAGCGGGAGGATCCTACAATGAGCAGTTCTTC,CASSRELAGGSYNEQFF
once,13,TRBJ1-5,.,TRBV7-6,TGTGCCAGCAGCTGGGAGTCGGGGCAGCCCCAGCATTTT,CASSWESGQPQHF
.,17,TRBJ2-1,.,TRBV19,TGTGCCAGTAGAAAGGTCAAAGGGCAAATAGGGTGGAATGAGCAGTTCTTC,CASRKVKGQIGWNEQFF
.,15,TRBJ1-2,.,TRBV7-8,TGTGCCAGCAGTTCCAAGGGGGACCCTTCCCTTGGCTACACCTTC,CASSSKGDPSLGYTF
.,14,TRBJ2-2,.,TRBV19,TGTGCCAGTAGTACTCTGGGGGCGTCCGGGGAGCTGTTTTTT,CASSTLGASGELFF
.,11,TRBJ2-5,.,TRBV20-1,TGCAGTGCTTGGACGGTTGAGACCCAGTACTTC,CSAWTVETQYF
.,11,TRBJ1-1,.,TRBV6-6,TGTGCCAGCAGCCAACTTACTGAAGCTTTCTTT,CASSQLTEAFF
.,15,TRBJ2-5,TRBD1,TRBV7-9,TGTGCCAGCAGCTTCCAGACAGGGTCCCGGCAGGCCCAGTACTTC,CASSFQTGSRQAQYF
.,12,TRBJ2-1,.,TRBV9,TGTGCCAGCAGCGTAGTGGGGGATGGGCAGTTCTTC,CASSVVGDGQFF
.,13,TRBJ1-3,.,TRBV9,TGTGCCAGCAGCCCCATGCGAGGAAACACCATATATTTT,CASSPMRGNTIYF
.,16,TRBJ1-1,TRBD1,TRBV15,TGTGCCACCAGCATTGGACAGGGGGTGAGACACACTGAAGCTTTCTTT,CATSIGQGVRHTEAFF
.,14,TRBJ1-5,.,TRBV7-9,TGTGCCAGCAGCACACCTGCCGGCAATCAGCCCCAGCATTTT,CASSTPAGNQPQHF
.,14,TRBJ2-7,TRBD1,TRBV29-1,TGCAGCGTTATTGGGACAGGGGGCCTAGACGAGCAGTACTTC,CSVIGTGGLDEQYF
.,13,TRBJ2-3,.,TRBV6-4,TGTGCCAGCGGGGGGGCCAGTACAGATACGCAGTATTTT,CASGGASTDTQYF
.,17,TRBJ2-3,.,TRBV13,TGTGCCAGCAGCCCACGCCCGGGGGCTGTGGGTGCAGATACGCAGTATTTT,CASSPRPGAVGADTQYF
.,18,TRBJ1-6,TRBD1,TRBV18,TGTGCCAGCTCACCCGAACCACAGGGGGCCCCACCTAATTCACCCCTCCACTTT,CASSPEPQGAPPNSPLHF
few,15,TRBJ1-3,.,TRBV5-4,TGTGCCAGCAGCTTGACGGCTGACTCTGGAAACACCATATATTTT,CASSLTADSGNTIYF
once,15,TRBJ2-3,.,TRBV2,TGTGCCAGCAGTGCAACGGTCTACGGCGCAGATACGCAGTATTTT,CASSATVYGADTQYF
once,14,TRBJ2-7,.,TRBV6-6,TGTGCCAGCAGATCAGGGGCCCCGGACTACGAGCAGTACTTC,CASRSGAPDYEQYF
few,15,TRBJ2-7,TRBD1,TRBV27,TGTGCCAGCAGTCTCGTCCCGGGACAGGGGGCCGAGCAGTACTTC,CASSLVPGQGAEQYF
few,12,TRBJ2-1,.,TRBV7-2,TGTGCCAGCAGCACAGGGTGGGATGAGCAGTTCTTC,CASSTGWDEQFF
.,16,TRBJ1-2,.,TRBV14,TGTGCCAGCAGCCAAAAGGTGCTAACGAACATATTCGGCTACACCTTC,CASSQKVLTNIFGYTF
.,16,TRBJ2-5,TRBD2,TRBV30,TGTGCCTGGAGTGTAGGGCTAGCGGTGGTTCAAGAGACCCAGTACTTC,CAWSVGLAVVQETQYF
once,13,TRBJ1-4,.,TRBV19,TGTGCCAGCCGGGGTGCGTCAAAGGAAAAACTGTTTTTT,CASRGASKEKLFF
.,15,TRBJ1-5,TRBD1,TRBV5-5,TGTGCCAGCAGCTCTCGGACAGGAGGAAATCAGCCCCAGCATTTT,CASSSRTGGNQPQHF
.,11,TRBJ2-3,.,TRBV7-3,TGTGCCAGCAGCTTAAAAGATACGCAGTATTTT,CASSLKDTQYF
few,14,TRBJ1-6,.,TRBV5-6,TGTGCCAGCAGCCCTAGCAGGGCCGGGTCACCCCTCCACTTT,CASSPSRAGSPLHF
.,14,TRBJ2-7,.,TRBV7-8,TGTGCCAGCAGCTTACGCAGGTTCCTAGGCGAGCAGTACTTC,CASSLRRFLGEQYF
.,14,TRBJ1-1,TRBD1,TRBV6-5,TGTGCCAGCAGTCTGGACAGGGGAGGGTCTGAAGCTTTCTTT,CASSLDRGGSEAFF
.,15,TRBJ2-7,TRBD1,TRBV10-3,TGTGCCATCAGGAGGGACAGGGGTACGTCCTACGAGCAGTACTTC,CAIRRDRGTSYEQYF
.,13,TRBJ1-2,.,TRBV28,TGTGCCAGCATCCCTGGGGGAGGCGGGGGCTACACCTTC,CASIPGGGGGYTF
once,16,TRBJ1-4,.,TRBV9,TGTGCCAGCAGTCGTGGGCCAAGCGGCTCTAATGAAAAACTGTTTTTT,CASSRGPSGSNEKLFF
.,14,TRBJ2-1,TRBD1,TRBV2,TGTGCCAGCAGCCCCGGACAGGGCAACAATGAGCAGTTCTTC,CASSPGQGNNEQFF
few,12,TRBJ1-2,.,TRBV29-1,TGCAGCGTTGAAGAGGTAAACTATGGCTACACCTTC,CSVEEVNYGYTF
.,19,TRBJ2-3,TRBD2,TRBV18,TGTGCCAGCTCACCGGGACTAGCGGGCGATCCGGCACTCGCAGATACGCAGTATTTT,CASSPGLAGDPALADTQYF
.,11,TRBJ2-5,.,TRBV7-6,TGTGCCAGCAGCTCCGGTGGGACCCAGTACTTC,CASSSGGTQYF
.,12,TRBJ1-4,.,TRBV6-6,TGTGCCAGCAGGCGGGGCAATGAAAAACTGTTTTTT,CASRRGNEKLFF